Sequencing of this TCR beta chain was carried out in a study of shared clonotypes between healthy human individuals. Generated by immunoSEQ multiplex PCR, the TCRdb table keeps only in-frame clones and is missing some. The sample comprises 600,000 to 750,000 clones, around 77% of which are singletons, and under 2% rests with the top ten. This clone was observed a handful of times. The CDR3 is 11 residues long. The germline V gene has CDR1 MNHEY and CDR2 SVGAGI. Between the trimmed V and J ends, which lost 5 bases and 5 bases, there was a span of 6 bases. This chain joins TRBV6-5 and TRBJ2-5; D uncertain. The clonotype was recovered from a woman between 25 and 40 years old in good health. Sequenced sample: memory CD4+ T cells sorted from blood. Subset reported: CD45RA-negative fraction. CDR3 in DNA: TGTGCCAGCAGTCAATCGGAGACCCAGTACTTC. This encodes CASSQSETQYF.